This T cell receptor (beta chain) is from a study of blood T cell repertoires in COVID-19. About the research overall: Acute and convalescent COVID-19 samples came from the United States, Italy and Spain. The cDNA or gDNA used as material had been derived from T cells, B-cell-depleted T cells, or PBMCs.

Seattle-derived patients entered the study during active infection and were followed longitudinally. Data came from immunoSEQ multiplex PCR; TCRdb stores just in-frame clones and leaves some out. The sample lists about 64,000 clones, about 88% occurring once. Looked up from germline, CDR1 is SGHNT and CDR2 is YYREEE (reference sequence). This CDR3 comprises 12 residues. The V end lost 10 bases, the J end lost 4 bases, and 13 bases lay between the germline ends. The genes are TRBV5-4 and TRBJ2-3, with D possibly matching TRBD2 (5 bases). This clonotype was sampled from a woman aged 55-69 years with COVID-19, enrolled during active disease. Material: peripheral blood. The CDR3 sequence: CAGGREADTQYF. The CDR3, as DNA: TGTGCCGGCGGCCGGGAAGCAGATACGCAGTATTTT.